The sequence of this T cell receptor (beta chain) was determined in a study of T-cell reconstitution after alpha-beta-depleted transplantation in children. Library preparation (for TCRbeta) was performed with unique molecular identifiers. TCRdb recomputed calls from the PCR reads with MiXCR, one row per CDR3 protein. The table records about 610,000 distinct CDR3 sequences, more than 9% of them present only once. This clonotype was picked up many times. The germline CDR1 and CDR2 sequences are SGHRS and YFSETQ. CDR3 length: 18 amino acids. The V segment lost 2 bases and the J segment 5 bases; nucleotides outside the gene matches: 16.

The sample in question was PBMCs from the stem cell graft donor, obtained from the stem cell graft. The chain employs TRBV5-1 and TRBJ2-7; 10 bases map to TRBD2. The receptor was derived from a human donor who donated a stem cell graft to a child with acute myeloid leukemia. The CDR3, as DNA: TGCGCCAGCAGCTTAAGTGTCGCCCCACTAGCGGGAAGGAACGAGCAGTACTTC. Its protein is CASSLSVAPLAGRNEQYF.